The 17 T cell receptor beta chains below come from one sample, sequenced in a study of blood T cell repertoires in COVID-19. Profiled with immunoSEQ multiplex PCR; TCRdb holds only in-frame clones, not every one. The sample lists a few hundred thousand clones, about 90% occurring once. The sample taken for sequencing was PBMCs or T cells enriched from blood (not recorded which). The receptors shown here come from a man between 18 and 35 years old who had recovered from COVID-19.

The rearrangement links TRBV5-1 to TRBJ2-1, with D uncertain. V shed 0 bases and J shed 9 bases, with 10 bases lying between them. The CDR3 has 13 residues. Per the germline V gene, CDR1 is SGHRS and CDR2 is YFSETQ. The CDR3 protein is CASSLEVRSEQFF. Here the CDR3 DNA reads TGCGCCAGCAGCTTGGAAGTAAGGAGTGAGCAGTTCTTC.

The chain is built from TRBV7-8 and TRBJ1-5, with D maybe TRBD1 (5 bases). Per the germline V gene, CDR1 is SGHVS and CDR2 is FQNEAQ. There are 14 residues in the CDR3. Trimming removed 5 bases at V and 4 bases at J, with 12 bases between. CDR3 bases: TGTGCCAGCAGCCCCCGACAGCCTAATCAGCCCCAGCATTTT. Encoded protein: CASSPRQPNQPQHF.

In its sample, this clone was seen a few times. The chain joins TRBV6-1 to TRBJ2-7, with 9 bases identical to TRBD1. The length of the CDR3 is 15 residues. In germline, CDR1 is MNHNS, CDR2 SASEGT. Unmatched junction bases numbered 9, after V lost 3 bases and J lost 6 bases. CDR3 residues: CASSDQGQGSREQYF. CDR3 coding DNA: TGTGCCAGCAGTGACCAGGGACAGGGATCGCGCGAGCAGTACTTC.

This sequence joins TRBV5-6 and TRBJ1-5, with D perhaps TRBD1 (5 bases). Germline V gives CDR1 SGHDT, CDR2 YYEEEE. The CDR3 has 14 residues. V lost 4 bases to trimming and J lost 1 base, with 9 bases between them. In DNA form, the CDR3 reads TGTGCCAGCAGCGTATACAGGAGCAATCAGCCCCAGCATTTT. It encodes CASSVYRSNQPQHF.

The V call is TRBV7-9, the J call TRBJ1-1, with TRBD1 as a possible D gene (5 bases). The ends were cut back, 1 base at V and 1 base at J, with 10 bases in the middle. Germline V gives CDR1 SEHNR, CDR2 FQNEAQ (reference sequence). The CDR3 covers 15 residues. Written as DNA, the CDR3 is TGTGCCAGCAGCTTAGAGGGACTCCCGAACACTGAAGCTTTCTTT. It encodes CASSLEGLPNTEAFF.

The rearrangement links TRBV3-1 (or the pseudogene TRBV3-2) to TRBJ2-3; D is ambiguous. The V end was cut by 2 bases, the J end by 4 bases, with 13 bases between. Germline V gene lookup returns CDR1 LGHDT and CDR2 YNNKEL (reference sequence). The CDR3 has 15 amino acids. CDR3 amino acids: CASSQSASAADTQYF. CDR3 nucleotide sequence: TGTGCCAGCAGCCAATCGGCGAGTGCGGCAGATACGCAGTATTTT.

In the case of this clone: The sample contains more than one DNA sequence encoding this CDR3. The chain links TRBV5-1 to TRBJ2-7, with 7 bases aligning to TRBD1. The trim removed 0 bases at V and 0 bases at J, leaving 0 bases unmatched. Germline V gives CDR1 SGHRS, CDR2 YFSETQ. The CDR3 is 14 amino acids. In DNA form, the CDR3 reads TGCGCCAGCAGCTTGGGACAGGGCTCCTACGAGCAGTACTTC. Protein sequence: CASSLGQGSYEQYF.

The V gene is TRBV2, the J gene TRBJ2-7; 9 positions agree with TRBD1. CDR3 length: 14 amino acids. Germline trimming cut 7 bases from V and 3 bases from J; bases unmatched to any gene: 7. Germline CDR1 and CDR2: SNHLY and FYNNEI. The CDR3 DNA is TGTGCCAGCACGGGGGACAGGGTTTTCTACGAGCAGTACTTC. Translation gives CASTGDRVFYEQYF.

Only one count was recorded for this clone. The rearrangement uses TRBV5-1 and TRBJ1-4; D gene uncertain. V gave up 5 bases and J gave up 8 bases, with 19 bases separating them. The CDR3 has 15 amino acids. Germline assignment: CDR1 SGHRS and CDR2 YFSETQ. The CDR3 loop reads CASRRSQERLEKLFF. CDR3 in DNA: TGCGCCAGCAGGCGATCTCAAGAACGTTTGGAAAAACTGTTTTTT.

Comments on this clone: The same CDR3 can be traced to other DNA sequences in this sample. The chain joins TRBV29-1 to TRBJ1-1; maybe TRBD1 (6 bases). The CDR3 is 11 residues long. CDR1 is SQVTM and CDR2 is ANQGSEA in the germline V gene. The V end was cut by 5 bases, the J end by 3 bases, with 7 bases between. CDR3 amino acids: CSVTGYTEAFF. DNA of the CDR3: TGCAGCGTTACAGGGTACACTGAAGCTTTCTTT.

V gene TRBV4-1 combines with J gene TRBJ1-1, with TRBD1 identical over 9 bases. This CDR3 contains 15 residues. Germline values: CDR1 MGHRA, CDR2 YSYEKL. V gave up 3 bases and J gave up 5 bases; unmatched junction bases: 7. CDR3 sequence: CASSQRTGARTEAFF. CDR3 in DNA: TGCGCCAGCAGCCAGAGGACAGGGGCGAGGACTGAAGCTTTCTTT.

This clone has a handful of counts. This chain uses TRBV4-2 with TRBJ1-2; 7 bases are a match to TRBD1. This CDR3 is built from 15 residues. The ends lost 0 bases at V and 2 bases at J; junction bases unmatched: 3. The germline V gene encodes CDR1 LGHNA and CDR2 YNFKEQ. In DNA form, the CDR3 reads TGTGCCAGCAGCCAAGAGGGGACAGTCAACTATGGCTACACCTTC. This codes for CASSQEGTVNYGYTF.

The chain carries TRBV3-1 (or the pseudogene TRBV3-2) and TRBJ1-4; TRBD1 agrees at 7 bases. CDR1 is LGHDT and CDR2 is YNNKEL in the germline V gene (reference sequence). The CDR3 has 16 residues. The V gene end was trimmed by 4 bases and the J gene end by 5 bases; junction bases not matched to a gene: 10. CDR3: CASSRDVGGGNEKLFF. CDR3 nucleotide sequence: TGTGCCAGCAGCCGAGATGTAGGGGGCGGGAATGAAAAACTGTTTTTT.

This sequence joins TRBV10-3 and TRBJ1-1; 8 bases agree with TRBD1. Germline CDR1 ENHRY, CDR2 SYGVKD. Germline trimming cut 6 bases from V and 2 bases from J; bases unmatched to any gene: 5. The CDR3 extends over 14 amino acids. The CDR3 nucleotides are TGTGCCATCAGCCCGGACAGGGAAAACACTGAAGCTTTCTTT. Amino acid sequence: CAISPDRENTEAFF.

The chain links TRBV3-1 (or the pseudogene TRBV3-2) to TRBJ1-1; no firm D call. Germline CDR1 LGHDT, CDR2 YNNKEL (reference sequence). Trimming removed 4 bases from V and 0 bases from J, with 9 bases in between. This CDR3 region has 14 residues. In nucleotides, the CDR3 is TGTGCCAGCAGCCGTCCGGGGATGAACACTGAAGCTTTCTTT. This translates into CASSRPGMNTEAFF.

The rearrangement joins TRBV7-9 to TRBJ2-3, with a tentative D call TRBD2 (6 bases). V was clipped by 5 bases and J by 1 base, with 13 bases between them. In germline, CDR1 is SEHNR, CDR2 FQNEAQ (reference sequence). This CDR3 spans 15 amino acids. CDR3: CASSPGGGGTDTQYF. Here the CDR3 DNA reads TGTGCCAGCAGCCCCGGGGGTGGGGGCACAGATACGCAGTATTTT.

This clone was seen more than once but under ten times. The gene calls are TRBV18 and TRBJ1-1; TRBD1 aligns across 7 bases. The V gene end was trimmed by 0 bases and the J gene end by 0 bases; junction bases not matched to a gene: 4. Germline loops: CDR1 KGHSH, CDR2 LQKENI. CDR3 length: 16 amino acids. The CDR3 DNA reads as TGTGCCAGCTCACCACCGATGGGACAGATGAACACTGAAGCTTTCTTT. Its translation: CASSPPMGQMNTEAFF.